A selection of T cell receptor beta chains follows, all from one sample in a study of blood T cells in healthy people across ages. One entry per CDR3 protein results from TCRdb running MiXCR on the 5' RACE reads. This table holds about 1.1 million distinct CDR3 sequences, 35% to 40% found once. The sample was blood. All receptors derive from a young man in good health. Both conserved end residues are part of each CDR3. Each record gives: J gene, clone size, D gene, V gene, CDR3 DNA, CDR3 protein. A D gene is named only where the DNA matches it firmly. The size of a clone is reported for some rows only, either as once, few or many, or as a class for expanded clones.

>TRBJ2-1|-|-|TRBV13
TGTGCCAGCAGCCCCGGGACCTCCCGGGAGCAGTTCTTC
CASSPGTSREQFF
>TRBJ2-1|few|TRBD1|TRBV28
TGTGCCAGCAGTACCGGGACAGGGGCGTACAATGAGCAGTTCTTC
CASSTGTGAYNEQFF
>TRBJ1-2|few|-|TRBV12-3/TRBV12-4
TGTGCCAGCAGTCCGACAGGTGCCTTGAGCTACACCTTC
CASSPTGALSYTF
>TRBJ2-7|-|-|TRBV29-1
TGCAGCGTTGAAAGGCCACAGGGACCCTACAATGAGCAGTACTTC
CSVERPQGPYNEQYF
>TRBJ1-2|-|TRBD1|TRBV12-3/TRBV12-4
TGTGCCAGCAGTTTTATGGACAGGGCTTCAAGCGGCTACACCTTC
CASSFMDRASSGYTF
>TRBJ1-2|-|TRBD1|TRBV7-2
TGTGCCAGCAGCTTAAACTATGGTTTCAGGGGGCGCGACTATGGCTACACCTTC
CASSLNYGFRGRDYGYTF
>TRBJ2-3|-|-|TRBV3-1
TGTGCCAGCAGCCAAGAGTACAGCACAGATACGCAGTATTTT
CASSQEYSTDTQYF
>TRBJ2-7|-|TRBD1|TRBV4-2
TGTGCCAGCAGCCCCTCCGGGACAGGGCGAGTCGAGCAGTACTTC
CASSPSGTGRVEQYF
>TRBJ1-5|few|-|TRBV6-1
TGTGCCATTGGGGGGCCGCCTAGCAATCAGCCCCAGCATTTT
CAIGGPPSNQPQHF
>TRBJ1-1|once|-|TRBV4-3
TGCGCCAGCAGCACAGGCCCTCGGGACACCAAAAACACTGAAGCTTTCTTT
CASSTGPRDTKNTEAFF
>TRBJ2-3|-|TRBD2|TRBV5-8
TGTGCCAGCAGTTTTGGACTAGCGGGCACAGGTACGCAGTATTTT
CASSFGLAGTGTQYF
>TRBJ2-3|-|-|TRBV9
TGTGCCAGCAGCGTAGACAGGGTACCGCAGTATTTT
CASSVDRVPQYF
>TRBJ2-2|-|-|TRBV5-1
TGCGCCAACAGCTTGGGTGCCGGGGAGCTGTTTTTT
CANSLGAGELFF
>TRBJ1-4|few|-|TRBV3-1
TGTGCCAGCAGCCATGACCCGGGACGGGGCTCTGAAAAACTGTTTTTT
CASSHDPGRGSEKLFF
>TRBJ1-5|-|-|TRBV6-1
TGTGCCAGCAGTGAAGGAGCGAACGGATACAGCAATCAGCCCCAGCATTTT
CASSEGANGYSNQPQHF
>TRBJ1-5|once|-|TRBV5-1
TGCGCCAGCAGCCTGACCGGGACCCACAGCCCCCAGCATTTT
CASSLTGTHSPQHF
>TRBJ2-5|once|-|TRBV9
TGTGCCAGCAGCGCCTTACTCTGGGAGACCCAGTACTTC
CASSALLWETQYF
>TRBJ2-1|few|-|TRBV4-3
TGCGCCAGCAGCCAAGATCGGAGCCTCCCGGGAAATGAGCAGTTCTTC
CASSQDRSLPGNEQFF
>TRBJ2-1|few|-|TRBV13
TGTGCCAGCAGCTTTAACTCGGCGTATGAGCAGTTCTTC
CASSFNSAYEQFF
>TRBJ1-3|-|-|TRBV29-1
TGCAGCGCCGCCGGGACAACTGGAAACACCATATATTTT
CSAAGTTGNTIYF
>TRBJ2-6|-|-|TRBV7-2
TGTGCCAGCAGCTTAGGATTGGGGGGGGCCAACGTCCTGACTTTC
CASSLGLGGANVLTF
>TRBJ2-3|-|-|TRBV20-1
TGCAGTGCTAGTGTGTGGGGGGACCACACAGATACGCAGTATTTT
CSASVWGDHTDTQYF
>TRBJ1-4|-|-|TRBV3-1
TGTGCCAGCAGCCAATCTGGCGAAGTGACAAATGAAAAACTGTTTTTT
CASSQSGEVTNEKLFF
>TRBJ2-7|-|-|TRBV20-1
TGCAGTGCTGCGCACCCCTCGGCGGACTCCTACGAGCAGTACTTC
CSAAHPSADSYEQYF
>TRBJ2-3|-|TRBD2|TRBV10-3
TGTGCCATCAGTGTGCGGGGTAGCGGGGCGAACACAGATACGCAGTATTTT
CAISVRGSGANTDTQYF
>TRBJ2-1|-|-|TRBV5-6
TGTGCCAGCAGCTTGGAGGGAGCATTCCCCTACAATGAGCAGTTCTTC
CASSLEGAFPYNEQFF
>TRBJ2-1|-|TRBD2|TRBV7-3
TGTGCCAGCAGCTTTGGGACTACCCAGCGCAGTGAGCAGTTCTTC
CASSFGTTQRSEQFF
>TRBJ2-7|-|-|TRBV27
TGTGCCAGCAACCCAACAGGGAACTCCTACAATGAGCAGTACTTC
CASNPTGNSYNEQYF
>TRBJ1-1|-|-|TRBV20-1
TGCAGTGCTACCAACAGGATGAACACTGAAGCTTTCTTT
CSATNRMNTEAFF
>TRBJ1-2|many|-|TRBV12-3/TRBV12-4
TGTGCCAGCAGTTTAGACAGCAGCTATGGCTACACCTTC
CASSLDSSYGYTF
>TRBJ1-2|many|-|TRBV2
TGTGCCAGCAGCGATGACAGCTATGGCTACACCTTC
CASSDDSYGYTF
>TRBJ1-1|-|-|TRBV7-2
TGTGCCAGCAGCTGGGGGGGTAGTACTGAAGCTTTCTTT
CASSWGGSTEAFF
>TRBJ2-7|once|-|TRBV20-1
TGCAGTGCTCCCCGGGACGGGGGATCCTACGAGCAGTACTTC
CSAPRDGGSYEQYF
>TRBJ1-5|-|TRBD1|TRBV6-6
TGTGCCAGCGGGGATACAGGGGCCGGCAATCAGCCCCAGCATTTT
CASGDTGAGNQPQHF
>TRBJ1-4|-|-|TRBV20-1
TGCAGTGCAAGGGCAGGGGTTGGTGAAAAACTGTTTTTT
CSARAGVGEKLFF
>TRBJ1-5|-|TRBD1|TRBV20-1
TGCAGCGCGGGACAGGACTCGAATCAGCCCCAGCATTTT
CSAGQDSNQPQHF
>TRBJ1-2|few|-|TRBV4-1
TGCGCCAGCAGCCAACCCCGACAGGCCAAGTATGGCTACACCTTC
CASSQPRQAKYGYTF
>TRBJ2-3|few|-|TRBV6-4
TGTGCCAGCAGTGCCACCATGGGGTCAGATACGCAGTATTTT
CASSATMGSDTQYF